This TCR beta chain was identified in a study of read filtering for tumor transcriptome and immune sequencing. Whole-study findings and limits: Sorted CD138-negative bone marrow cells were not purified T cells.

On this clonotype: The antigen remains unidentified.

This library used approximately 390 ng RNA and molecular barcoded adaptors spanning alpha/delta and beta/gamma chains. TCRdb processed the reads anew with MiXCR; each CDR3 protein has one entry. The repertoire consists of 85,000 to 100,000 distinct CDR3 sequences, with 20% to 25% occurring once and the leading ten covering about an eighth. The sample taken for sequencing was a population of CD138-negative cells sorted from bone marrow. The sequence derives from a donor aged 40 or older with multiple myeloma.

CDR3 region: CASSLRVWETEAFF. The CDR3, as DNA: TGTGCCAGCAGCCTCAGGGTGTGGGAGACTGAAGCTTTCTTT. V is TRBV11-2 and J is TRBJ1-1; the D gene is possibly TRBD1 (5 bases). V gave up 5 bases and J gave up 5 bases, with 15 bases separating them. There are 14 residues in the CDR3. Germline V CDR1 and CDR2: SGHAT, FQNNGV.